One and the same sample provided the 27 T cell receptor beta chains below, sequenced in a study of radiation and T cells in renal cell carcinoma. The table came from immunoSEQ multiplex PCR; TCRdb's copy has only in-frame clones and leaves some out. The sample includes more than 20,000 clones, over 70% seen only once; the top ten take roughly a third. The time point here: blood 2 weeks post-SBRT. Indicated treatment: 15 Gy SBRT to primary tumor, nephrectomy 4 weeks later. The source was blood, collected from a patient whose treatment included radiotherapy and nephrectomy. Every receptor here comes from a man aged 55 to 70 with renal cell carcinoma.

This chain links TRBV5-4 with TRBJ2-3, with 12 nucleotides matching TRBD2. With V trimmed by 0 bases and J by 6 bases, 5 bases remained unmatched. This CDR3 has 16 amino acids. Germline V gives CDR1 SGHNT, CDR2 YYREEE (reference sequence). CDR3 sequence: CASSLGRLAGVDTQYF. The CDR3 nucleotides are TGTGCCAGCAGCTTGGGACGACTAGCGGGAGTGGATACGCAGTATTTT.

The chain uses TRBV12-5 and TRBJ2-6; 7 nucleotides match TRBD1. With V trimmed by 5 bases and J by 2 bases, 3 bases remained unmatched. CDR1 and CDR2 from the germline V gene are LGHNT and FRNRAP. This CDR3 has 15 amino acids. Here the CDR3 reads CASGPGQAGANVLTF. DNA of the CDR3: TGTGCTAGTGGTCCCGGACAGGCTGGGGCCAACGTCCTGACTTTC.

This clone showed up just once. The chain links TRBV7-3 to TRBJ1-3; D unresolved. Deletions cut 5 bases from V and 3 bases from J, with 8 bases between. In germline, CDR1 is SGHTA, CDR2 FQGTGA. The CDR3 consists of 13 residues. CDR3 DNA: TGTGCCAGCAGCCGGGAAGATGGAAACACCATATATTTT. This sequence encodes CASSREDGNTIYF.

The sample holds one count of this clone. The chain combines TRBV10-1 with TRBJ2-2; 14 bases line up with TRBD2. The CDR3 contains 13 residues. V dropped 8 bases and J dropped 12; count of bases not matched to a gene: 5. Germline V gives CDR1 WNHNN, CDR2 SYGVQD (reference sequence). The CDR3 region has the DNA TGCGCCAGCTCCAGACTAGCGGGAGGGCAGCTGTTTTTT. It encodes CASSRLAGGQLFF.

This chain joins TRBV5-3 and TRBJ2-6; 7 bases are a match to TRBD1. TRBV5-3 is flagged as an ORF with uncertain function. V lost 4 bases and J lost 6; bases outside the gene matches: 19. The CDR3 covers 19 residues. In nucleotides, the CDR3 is TGTGCCAGAAGCATTCACACCGGGACAGCGGCCCCCTTGGCCAACGTCCTGACTTTC. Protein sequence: CARSIHTGTAAPLANVLTF.

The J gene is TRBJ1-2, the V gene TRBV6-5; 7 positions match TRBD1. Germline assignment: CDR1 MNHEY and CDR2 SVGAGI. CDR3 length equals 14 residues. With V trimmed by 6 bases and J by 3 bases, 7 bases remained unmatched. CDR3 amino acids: CASSPGQVHYGYTF. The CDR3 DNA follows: TGTGCCAGCAGCCCCGGACAGGTCCACTATGGCTACACCTTC.

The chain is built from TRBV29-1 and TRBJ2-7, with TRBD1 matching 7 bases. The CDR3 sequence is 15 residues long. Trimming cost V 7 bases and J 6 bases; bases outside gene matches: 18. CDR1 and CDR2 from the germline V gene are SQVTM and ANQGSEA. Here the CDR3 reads CSAPLGSGPGGEQYF. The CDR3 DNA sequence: TGCAGCGCTCCCCTCGGGTCGGGGCCAGGGGGCGAGCAGTACTTC.

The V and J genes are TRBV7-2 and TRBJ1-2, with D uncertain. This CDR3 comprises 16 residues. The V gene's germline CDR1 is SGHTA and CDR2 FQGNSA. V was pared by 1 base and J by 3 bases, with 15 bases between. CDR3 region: CASSLGSSARYYGYTF. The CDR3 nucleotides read TGTGCCAGCAGCTTAGGCAGTAGCGCGCGATACTATGGCTACACCTTC.

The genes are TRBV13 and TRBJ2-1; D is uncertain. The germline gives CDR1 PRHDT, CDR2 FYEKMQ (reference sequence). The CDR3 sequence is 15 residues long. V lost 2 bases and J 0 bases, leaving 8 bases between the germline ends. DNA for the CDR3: TGTGCCAGCAGCTTACTGAAGAACTCCTACAATGAGCAGTTCTTC. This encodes CASSLLKNSYNEQFF.

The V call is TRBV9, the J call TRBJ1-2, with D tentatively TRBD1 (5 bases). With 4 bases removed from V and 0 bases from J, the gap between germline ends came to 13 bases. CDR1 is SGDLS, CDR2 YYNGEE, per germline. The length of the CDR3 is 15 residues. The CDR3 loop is CASSPWGSTNYGYTF. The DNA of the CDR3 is TGTGCCAGCAGCCCTTGGGGCAGCACTAACTATGGCTACACCTTC.

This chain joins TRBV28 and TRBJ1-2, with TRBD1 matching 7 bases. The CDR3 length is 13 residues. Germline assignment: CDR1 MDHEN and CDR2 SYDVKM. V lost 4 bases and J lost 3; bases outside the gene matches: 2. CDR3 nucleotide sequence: TGTGCCAGCAGTTACGGACAGGACTATGGCTACACCTTC. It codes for CASSYGQDYGYTF.

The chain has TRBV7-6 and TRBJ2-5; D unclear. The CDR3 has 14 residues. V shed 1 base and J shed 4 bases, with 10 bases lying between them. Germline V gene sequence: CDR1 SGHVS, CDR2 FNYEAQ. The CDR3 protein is CASSLVTGRETQYF. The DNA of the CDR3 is TGTGCCAGCAGCTTAGTTACGGGTCGAGAGACCCAGTACTTC.

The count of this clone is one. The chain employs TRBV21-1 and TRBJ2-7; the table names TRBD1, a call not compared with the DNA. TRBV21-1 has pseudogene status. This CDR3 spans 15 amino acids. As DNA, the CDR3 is TGTGCCAGCACTTTACCGGACAGGGCCTCCTACGAGCAGTACTTC. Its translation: CASTLPDRASYEQYF.

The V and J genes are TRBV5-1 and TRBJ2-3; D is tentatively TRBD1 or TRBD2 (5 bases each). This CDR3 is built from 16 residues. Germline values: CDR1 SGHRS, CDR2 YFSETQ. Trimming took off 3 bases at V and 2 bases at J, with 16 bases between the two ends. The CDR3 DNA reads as TGCGCCAGCAGCTCGGGGCTAATATGGGTCACAGATACGCAGTATTTT. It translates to CASSSGLIWVTDTQYF. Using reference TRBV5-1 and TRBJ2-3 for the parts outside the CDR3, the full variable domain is KAGVTQTPRYLIKTRGQQVTLSCSPISGHRSVSWYQQTPGQGLQFLFEYFSETQRNKGNFPGRFSGRQFSNSRSEMNVSTLELGDSALYLCASSSGLIWVTDTQYFGPGTRLTVL.

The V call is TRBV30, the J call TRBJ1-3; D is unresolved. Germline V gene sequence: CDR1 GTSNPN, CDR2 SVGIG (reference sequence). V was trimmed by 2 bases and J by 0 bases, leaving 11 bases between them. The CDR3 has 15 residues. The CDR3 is CAWSLPGNSGNTIYF. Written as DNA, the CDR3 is TGTGCCTGGAGTCTCCCGGGGAACTCTGGAAACACCATATATTTT. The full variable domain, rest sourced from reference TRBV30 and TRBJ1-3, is SQTIHQWPATLVQPVGSPLSLECTVEGTSNPNLYWYRQAAGRGLQLLFYSVGIGQISSEVPQNLSASRPQDRQFILSSKKLLLSDSGFYLCAWSLPGNSGNTIYFGEGSWLTVV.

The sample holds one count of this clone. As DNA, the CDR3 is TGTGCCAGCAGTTCTCAGACAGGGGCGGATACGCAGTATTTT. Translation: CASSSQTGADTQYF. The chain uses TRBV6-1 and TRBJ2-3; TRBD1 matches at 8 bases. The germline V gene has CDR1 MNHNS and CDR2 SASEGT. Germline trimming cut 5 bases from V and 6 bases from J; bases unmatched to any gene: 7. CDR3 length: 14 residues.

The CDR3 spells CASSLLGTHEQYF. CDR3 coding DNA: TGTGCCAGCAGCCTCCTGGGGACTCACGAGCAGTACTTC. The chain couples TRBV7-9 to TRBJ2-7; TRBD2 might be the D (6 bases). The germline gives CDR1 SEHNR, CDR2 FQNEAQ (reference sequence). The CDR3 loop spans 13 amino acids. V lost 5 bases to trimming and J lost 5 bases, with 13 bases between them.

For the CDR3, the DNA is TGTGCCAGCAGTCCATTTTCTTGGCAGCCCCAGCATTTT. This translates into CASSPFSWQPQHF. The gene calls are TRBV27 and TRBJ1-5; no definite D call. This CDR3 spans 13 amino acids. V lost 5 bases and J lost 7, with 12 bases in between. Germline lookup yields CDR1 MNHEY and CDR2 SMNVEV (reference sequence).

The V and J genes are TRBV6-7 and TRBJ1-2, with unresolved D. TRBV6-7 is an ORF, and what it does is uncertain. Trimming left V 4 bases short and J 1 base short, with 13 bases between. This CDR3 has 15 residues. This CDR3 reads CASSWTLNDNYGYTF. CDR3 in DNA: TGTGCCAGCAGTTGGACCCTTAACGATAACTATGGCTACACCTTC.

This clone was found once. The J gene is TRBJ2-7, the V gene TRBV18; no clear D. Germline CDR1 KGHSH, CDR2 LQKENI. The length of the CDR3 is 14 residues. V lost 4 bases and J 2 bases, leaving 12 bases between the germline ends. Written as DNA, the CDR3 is TGTGCCAGCTCACTTTCGACACCAACCTACGAGCAGTACTTC. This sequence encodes CASSLSTPTYEQYF.

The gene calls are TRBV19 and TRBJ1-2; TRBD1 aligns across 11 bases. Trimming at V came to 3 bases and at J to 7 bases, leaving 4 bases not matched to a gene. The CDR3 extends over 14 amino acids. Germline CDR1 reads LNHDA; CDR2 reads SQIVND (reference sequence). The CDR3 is CASSIRTGGFGYTF. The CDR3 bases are TGTGCCAGTAGTATTCGGACAGGGGGCTTTGGCTACACCTTC.

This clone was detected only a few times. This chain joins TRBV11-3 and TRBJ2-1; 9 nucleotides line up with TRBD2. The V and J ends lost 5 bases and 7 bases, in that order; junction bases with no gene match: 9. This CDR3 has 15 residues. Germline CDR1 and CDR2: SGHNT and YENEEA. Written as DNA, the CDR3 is TGTGCCAGCAGCGTAAAAAGCGGGAGGCAGAATGAGCAGTTCTTC. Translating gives CASSVKSGRQNEQFF.

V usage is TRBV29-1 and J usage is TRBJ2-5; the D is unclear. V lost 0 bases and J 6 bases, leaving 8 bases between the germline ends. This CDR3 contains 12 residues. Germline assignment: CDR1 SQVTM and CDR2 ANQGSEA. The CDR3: CSVEDSRKTQYF. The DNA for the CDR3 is TGCAGCGTTGAAGACAGTAGGAAGACCCAGTACTTC.

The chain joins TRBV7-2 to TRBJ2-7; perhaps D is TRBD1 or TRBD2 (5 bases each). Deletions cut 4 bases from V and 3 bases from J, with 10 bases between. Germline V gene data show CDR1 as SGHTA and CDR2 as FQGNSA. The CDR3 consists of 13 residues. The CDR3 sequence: CASSSGRLYEQYF. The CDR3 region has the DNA TGTGCCAGCAGCTCGGGACGTCTCTACGAGCAGTACTTC.

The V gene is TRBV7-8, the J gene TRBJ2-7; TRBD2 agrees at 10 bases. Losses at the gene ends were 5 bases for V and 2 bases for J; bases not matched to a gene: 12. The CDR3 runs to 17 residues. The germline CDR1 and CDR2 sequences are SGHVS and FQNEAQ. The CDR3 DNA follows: TGTGCCAGCAGCCTCCTGGGGAATCTAGCGGGGGCCTACGAGCAGTACTTC. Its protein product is CASSLLGNLAGAYEQYF.

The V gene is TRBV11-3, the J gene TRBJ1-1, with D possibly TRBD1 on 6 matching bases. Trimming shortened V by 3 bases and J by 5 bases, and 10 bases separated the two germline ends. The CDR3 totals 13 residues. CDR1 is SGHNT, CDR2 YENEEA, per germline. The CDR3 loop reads CASSLDSNTEAFF. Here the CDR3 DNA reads TGTGCCAGCAGCTTGGACAGCAATACTGAAGCTTTCTTT. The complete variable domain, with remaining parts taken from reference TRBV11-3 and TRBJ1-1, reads EAGVVQSPRYKIIEKKQPVAFWCNPISGHNTLYWYLQNLGQGPELLIRYENEEAVDDSQLPKDRFSAERLKGVDSTLKIQPAELGDSAVYLCASSLDSNTEAFFGQGTRLTVV.

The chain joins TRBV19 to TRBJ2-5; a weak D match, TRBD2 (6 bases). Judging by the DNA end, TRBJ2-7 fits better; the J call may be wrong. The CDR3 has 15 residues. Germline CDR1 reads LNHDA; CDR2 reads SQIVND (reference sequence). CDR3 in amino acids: CASSPLEGTSYEQYF. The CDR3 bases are TGTGCCAGTAGCCCCTTGGAGGGGACCTCCTACGAGCAGTACTTC.